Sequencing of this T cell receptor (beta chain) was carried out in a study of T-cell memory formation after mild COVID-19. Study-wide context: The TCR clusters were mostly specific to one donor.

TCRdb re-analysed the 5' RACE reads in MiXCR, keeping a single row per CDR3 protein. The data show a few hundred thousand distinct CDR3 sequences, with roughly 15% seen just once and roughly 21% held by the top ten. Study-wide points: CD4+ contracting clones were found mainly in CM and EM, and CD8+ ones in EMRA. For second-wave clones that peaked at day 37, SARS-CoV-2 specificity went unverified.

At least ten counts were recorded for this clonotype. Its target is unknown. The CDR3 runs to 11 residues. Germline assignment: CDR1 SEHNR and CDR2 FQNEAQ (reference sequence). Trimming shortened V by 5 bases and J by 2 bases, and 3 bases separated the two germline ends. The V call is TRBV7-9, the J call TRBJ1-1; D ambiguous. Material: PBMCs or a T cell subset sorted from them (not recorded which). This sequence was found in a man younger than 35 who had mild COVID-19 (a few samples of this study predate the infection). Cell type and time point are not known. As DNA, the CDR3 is TGTGCCAGCAGCGCTAACACTGAAGCTTTCTTT. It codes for CASSANTEAFF.